This T cell receptor beta chain was identified in a study of T cells in Graves' hyperthyroidism and ophthalmopathy. Study in general: Any treatment followed the collection of peripheral blood at initial diagnosis.

From RNA transcripts, TCR beta CDR3 regions were amplified. TCR CDR3 underwent first-round RT-PCR with the HTBI primer set. TCRdb reanalysed the multiplex PCR reads using MiXCR and keeps one entry per CDR3 protein. The sample contains fewer than 450,000 distinct CDR3 sequences, about 18% of which appear only once. In this sample, this clonotype turned up many times. A patient was excluded if there was uncontrolled infection, other autoimmune disease, pregnancy or lactation. Diagnoses were made from clinical symptoms, serum measures (thyroxine and TRAb), thyroid ultrasound and orbital computed tomography. Source material for PBMCs was roughly 10 ml fresh peripheral blood. Per germline, CDR1 LGHDT and CDR2 YNNKEL (reference sequence). Trimming removed 3 bases at V and 2 bases at J, with 14 bases between. The CDR3 is made up of 15 amino acids.

This TCR derives from a man aged 18 to 35 with Graves' ophthalmopathy. The chain carries TRBV3-1 and TRBJ2-7; a weak D match, TRBD2 (5 bases). The sequencing sample was made of blood. The CDR3 loop reads CASSQPTTGTYEQYF. CDR3 nucleotide sequence: TGTGCCAGCAGCCAGCCGACGACGGGAACCTACGAGCAGTACTTC.